Listed below are T cell receptor beta chains from one sample, sequenced in a study of shared clonotypes between healthy human individuals. Some clones are missing from TCRdb's copy, which holds only in-frame ones; the method was immunoSEQ multiplex PCR. The sample holds a few million clones, approximately 90% seen once. Sequencing input: naive CD4+ T cells from PBMCs. The receptors here all came from a man between 18 and 29 years old in good health. Some clones in this sample may be carry-over from other donors' samples. The CDR3 runs from the conserved cysteine through the conserved F or W. The D gene is left open where the match is weak.

v_gene: TRBV5-4
d_gene: NA
j_gene: TRBJ2-1
CDR3nt: TGTGCCAGCAGCCCTTCAGGACAGCTAACCTACAATGAGCAGTTCTTC
CDR3aa: CASSPSGQLTYNEQFF

v_gene: TRBV7-3
d_gene: TRBD2
j_gene: TRBJ2-3
CDR3nt: TGTGCCAGCAGCTTACAGCCTAGCGGGAGTGGCGATACGCAGTATTTT
CDR3aa: CASSLQPSGSGDTQYF

v_gene: TRBV11-2
d_gene: NA
j_gene: TRBJ1-1
CDR3nt: TGTGCCAGCAGCTCGGCGATCGGGACAATTGAAGCTTTCTTT
CDR3aa: CASSSAIGTIEAFF

v_gene: TRBV18
d_gene: NA
j_gene: TRBJ2-1
CDR3nt: TGTGCCAGCTCACCACAAATTTCGTCAGGGAATGAGCAGTTCTTC
CDR3aa: CASSPQISSGNEQFF

v_gene: TRBV9
d_gene: NA
j_gene: TRBJ1-1
CDR3nt: TGTGCCAGCAGCGTAGGAGGGCAGTATCCTATGAACACTGAAGCTTTCTTT
CDR3aa: CASSVGGQYPMNTEAFF

v_gene: TRBV9
d_gene: TRBD2
j_gene: TRBJ2-2
CDR3nt: TGTGCCAGCCACCCCTCGACTAGCTTGAACACCGGGGAGCTGTTTTTT
CDR3aa: CASHPSTSLNTGELFF

v_gene: TRBV2
d_gene: NA
j_gene: TRBJ1-2
CDR3nt: TGTGCCAGCAGGGGGGTAGCGTGGTTGGGCTACACCTTC
CDR3aa: CASRGVAWLGYTF

v_gene: TRBV11-2
d_gene: TRBD2
j_gene: TRBJ2-7
CDR3nt: TGTGCCAGCAGCTTAGGACTAGCGGAGAGGTACGAGCAGTACTTC
CDR3aa: CASSLGLAERYEQYF

v_gene: TRBV14
d_gene: NA
j_gene: TRBJ2-1
CDR3nt: TGTGCCAGCAGCCAAGATCCCCGGGTGGGGTCCGGGGAGCAGTTCTTC
CDR3aa: CASSQDPRVGSGEQFF

v_gene: TRBV7-2
d_gene: TRBD2
j_gene: TRBJ2-1
CDR3nt: TGTGCCAGCAGCCAATCGGGACTAGGATTCAATGAGCAGTTCTTC
CDR3aa: CASSQSGLGFNEQFF